Detailed here is one T cell receptor beta chain. In the source study's methods: How many nucleated cells were present was estimated from reference gene primer amplification. This table comes from immunoSEQ multiplex PCR, and its TCRdb copy is limited to in-frame clones, with some not included. That table furnishes V, J and clone size, whereas the DNA furnished D and trimming. The data hold nearly 35,000 clones, with approximately 78% observed a single time. The data originate from a study of blood T cell repertoires in COVID-19. The overall study: From T cells, B-cell-depleted T cells, or PBMCs came the material, which was cDNA or gDNA.

This receptor was identified in a woman aged 55 to 70 with acute or convalescent COVID-19. The sample taken for sequencing was peripheral blood.

CDR3 loop: CASSFAMNTEAFF. DNA for the CDR3: TGTGCCAGCAGCTTCGCTATGAACACTGAAGCTTTCTTT. This sequence joins TRBV5-5 and TRBJ1-1, with unresolved D. Trimming pared 2 bases from V and 0 bases from J, leaving 5 bases between. CDR3 length: 13 residues. The germline V gene encodes CDR1 SGHKS and CDR2 YYEKEE (reference sequence).